These T cell receptor beta chains were read from a single sample in a study of blood T cell repertoires in COVID-19. Sequencing was performed with immunoSEQ multiplex PCR; in TCRdb, only in-frame clones are kept and a portion is missing. This sample has approximately 88,000 clones; around 87% occur once, and the top ten carry about 15%. Sequencing was performed on peripheral blood. The receptors stem from a male donor with acute or convalescent COVID-19. CDR3s include the opening cysteine and the closing phenylalanine or tryptophan. Fields, in order: D gene, V gene, CDR3 protein. A D gene is named only where the DNA matches it firmly.

d_gene: -; v_gene: TRBV9; CDR3aa: CASSVEGRAGTQYF
d_gene: -; v_gene: TRBV7-9; CDR3aa: CASSSGTGRGTTEAFF
d_gene: TRBD1; v_gene: TRBV19; CDR3aa: CASSVNRGTNYGYTF
d_gene: TRBD1; v_gene: TRBV4-2; CDR3aa: CASSPRTGTVNGYTF
d_gene: -; v_gene: TRBV5-4; CDR3aa: CASSRGTPRLATQYF
d_gene: -; v_gene: TRBV2; CDR3aa: CASSESGDFNQPQHF
d_gene: -; v_gene: TRBV6-5; CDR3aa: CASSRGQGEAFF
d_gene: TRBD1; v_gene: TRBV7-6; CDR3aa: CASSQGQIGSTEAFF
d_gene: -; v_gene: TRBV6-5; CDR3aa: CASSGAMNTEAFF
d_gene: -; v_gene: TRBV9; CDR3aa: CASSIHSQGTEAFF
d_gene: TRBD1; v_gene: TRBV27; CDR3aa: CASDRGQENIQYF
d_gene: -; v_gene: TRBV3-1/TRBV3-2; CDR3aa: CASSQTLNGANEKLFF
d_gene: -; v_gene: TRBV28; CDR3aa: CASTPDRAAYEQYF
d_gene: -; v_gene: TRBV6-5; CDR3aa: CASSYSAPQGTEAFF
d_gene: -; v_gene: TRBV7-9; CDR3aa: CASKLGTHNEKLFF
d_gene: -; v_gene: TRBV5-4; CDR3aa: CASSLTGGYTF
d_gene: TRBD1; v_gene: TRBV18; CDR3aa: CASSPPTGVGSPLHF
d_gene: -; v_gene: TRBV6-6; CDR3aa: CASRLPSGMNTEAFF
d_gene: TRBD2; v_gene: TRBV4-2; CDR3aa: CASSQGSSGGPSTDTQYF
d_gene: -; v_gene: TRBV19; CDR3aa: CASSPQGWETNEKLFF
d_gene: -; v_gene: TRBV7-2; CDR3aa: CASSPRGNQPQHF
d_gene: TRBD1; v_gene: TRBV6-5; CDR3aa: CATPNRGGNTIYF
d_gene: -; v_gene: TRBV5-1; CDR3aa: CASASAGSYNEQFF
d_gene: TRBD1; v_gene: TRBV19; CDR3aa: CASSSYRDRGLNQPQHF
d_gene: -; v_gene: TRBV28; CDR3aa: CASSLTGFSNQPQHF
d_gene: -; v_gene: TRBV5-5; CDR3aa: CASSSGATNEKLFF
d_gene: -; v_gene: TRBV5-1; CDR3aa: CASSLAGTDTQYF
d_gene: -; v_gene: TRBV7-3; CDR3aa: CASSQGGTGELFF
d_gene: TRBD1; v_gene: TRBV2; CDR3aa: CASSDRTGQETQYF
d_gene: TRBD2; v_gene: TRBV30; CDR3aa: CAWTSGSSYEQYF
d_gene: -; v_gene: TRBV6-5; CDR3aa: CASNRETQYF
d_gene: -; v_gene: TRBV24-1; CDR3aa: CATSDPSRGVQETQYF
d_gene: TRBD1; v_gene: TRBV15; CDR3aa: CATSTWDRGQKLFF
d_gene: -; v_gene: TRBV4-2; CDR3aa: CAGGEKLFF
d_gene: -; v_gene: TRBV11-2; CDR3aa: CASGRAGPSGQYF
d_gene: -; v_gene: TRBV29-1; CDR3aa: CSVERGTDRMGAFF
d_gene: TRBD2; v_gene: TRBV2; CDR3aa: CASSVLAGEQYF
d_gene: -; v_gene: TRBV30; CDR3aa: CAWSVEGGGSPLHF
d_gene: -; v_gene: TRBV5-1; CDR3aa: CASSLGQQETQYF
d_gene: -; v_gene: TRBV28; CDR3aa: CASSTPDSYSPLHF
d_gene: -; v_gene: TRBV7-9; CDR3aa: CASSFDRKDQPQHF
d_gene: TRBD2; v_gene: TRBV25-1; CDR3aa: CASSAPIPGGETQYF
d_gene: -; v_gene: TRBV4-2; CDR3aa: CASSQDARDFTDTQYF
d_gene: -; v_gene: TRBV5-1; CDR3aa: CASSFDSYEQYF
d_gene: TRBD2; v_gene: TRBV5-1; CDR3aa: CASSTGLAGTYEQYF
d_gene: -; v_gene: TRBV28; CDR3aa: CASSLGGSGNQPQHF